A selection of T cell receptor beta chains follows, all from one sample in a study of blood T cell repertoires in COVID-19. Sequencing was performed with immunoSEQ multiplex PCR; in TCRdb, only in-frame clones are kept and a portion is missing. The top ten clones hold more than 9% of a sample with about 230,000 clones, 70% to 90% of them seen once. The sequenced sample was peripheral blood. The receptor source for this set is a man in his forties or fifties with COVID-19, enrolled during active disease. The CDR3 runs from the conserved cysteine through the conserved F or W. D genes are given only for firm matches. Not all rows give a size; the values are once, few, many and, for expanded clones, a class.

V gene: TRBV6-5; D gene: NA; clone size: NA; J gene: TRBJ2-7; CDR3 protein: CASSPLTGSYEQYF; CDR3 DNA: TGTGCCAGCAGTCCACTGACTGGATCCTACGAGCAGTACTTC
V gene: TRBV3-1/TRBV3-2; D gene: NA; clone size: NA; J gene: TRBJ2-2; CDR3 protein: CATRGTGELFF; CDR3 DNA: TGTGCCACCCGAGGAACCGGGGAGCTGTTTTTT
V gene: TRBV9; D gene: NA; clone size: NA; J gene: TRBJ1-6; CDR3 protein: CASSVGGGNSPLHF; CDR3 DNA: TGTGCCAGCAGCGTAGGGGGGGGTAATTCACCCCTCCACTTT
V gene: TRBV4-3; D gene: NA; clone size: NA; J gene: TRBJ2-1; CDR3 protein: CASSHGETSYNEQFF; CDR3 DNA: TGCGCCAGCAGCCACGGGGAAACCTCCTACAATGAGCAGTTCTTC
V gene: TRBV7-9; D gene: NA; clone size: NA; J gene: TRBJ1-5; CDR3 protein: CASSIGTYNQPQHF; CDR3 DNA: TGTGCCAGCAGCATCGGGACTTACAATCAGCCCCAGCATTTT
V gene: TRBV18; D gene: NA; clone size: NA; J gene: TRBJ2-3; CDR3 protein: CASSRGRTNTDTQYF; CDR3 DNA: TGTGCCAGCTCACGGGGACGGACTAACACAGATACGCAGTATTTT
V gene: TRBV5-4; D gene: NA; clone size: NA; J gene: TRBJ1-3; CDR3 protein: CASSPGISGNTIYF; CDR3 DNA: TGTGCCAGCAGCCCAGGGATCTCTGGAAACACCATATATTTT
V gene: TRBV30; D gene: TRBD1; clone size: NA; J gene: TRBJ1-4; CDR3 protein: CAWDRGLTNEKLFF; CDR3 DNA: TGTGCCTGGGACAGGGGGCTGACTAATGAAAAACTGTTTTTT
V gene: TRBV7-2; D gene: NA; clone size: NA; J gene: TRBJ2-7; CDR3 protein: CASSLDWAGDEQYF; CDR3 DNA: TGTGCCAGCAGTCTAGATTGGGCAGGGGACGAGCAGTACTTC
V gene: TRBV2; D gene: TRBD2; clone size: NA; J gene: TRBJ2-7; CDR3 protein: CASRGGLAGEEQYF; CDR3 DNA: TGTGCCAGCAGGGGGGGTCTAGCGGGAGAAGAGCAGTACTTC
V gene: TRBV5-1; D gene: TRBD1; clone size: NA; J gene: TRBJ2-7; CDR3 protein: CASSPPETGAYEQYF; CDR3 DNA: TGCGCCAGCAGCCCCCCCGAGACAGGGGCCTACGAGCAGTACTTC
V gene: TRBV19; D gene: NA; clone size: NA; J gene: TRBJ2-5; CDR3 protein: CASSMRVSEETQYF; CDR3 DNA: TGTGCCAGTAGTATGCGGGTTTCCGAAGAGACCCAGTACTTC
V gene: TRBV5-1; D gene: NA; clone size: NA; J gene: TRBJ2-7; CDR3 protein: CASSLTGPPGEQYF; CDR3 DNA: TGCGCCAGCAGCTTGACAGGGCCCCCAGGGGAGCAGTACTTC
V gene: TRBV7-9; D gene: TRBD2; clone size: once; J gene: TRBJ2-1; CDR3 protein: CASSLDFGAGGTDEQFF; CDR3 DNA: TGTGCCAGCAGCTTAGATTTTGGGGCGGGGGGAACCGATGAGCAGTTCTTC
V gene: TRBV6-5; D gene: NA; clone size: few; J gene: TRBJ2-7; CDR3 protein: CASNRGTSYEQYF; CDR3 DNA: TGTGCCAGCAACCGGGGTACCTCCTACGAGCAGTACTTC
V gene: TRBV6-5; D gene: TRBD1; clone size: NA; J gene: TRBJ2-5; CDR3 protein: CASSYSSGTGQETQYF; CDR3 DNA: TGTGCCAGCAGTTACTCGAGCGGGACAGGGCAAGAGACCCAGTACTTC
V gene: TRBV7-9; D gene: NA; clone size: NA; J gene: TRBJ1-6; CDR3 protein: CASKTTVINSPLHF; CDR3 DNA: TGTGCCAGTAAAACGACAGTGATCAATTCACCCCTCCACTTT
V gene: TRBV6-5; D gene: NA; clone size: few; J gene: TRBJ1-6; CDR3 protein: CASSWGGDSPLHF; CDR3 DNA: TGTGCCAGCAGTTGGGGGGGGGATTCACCCCTCCACTTT
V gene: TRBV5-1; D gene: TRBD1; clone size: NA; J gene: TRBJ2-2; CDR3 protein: CASSSDRTGAAAGELFF; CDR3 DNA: TGCGCCAGCAGCTCCGACCGGACAGGGGCGGCCGCCGGGGAGCTGTTTTTT
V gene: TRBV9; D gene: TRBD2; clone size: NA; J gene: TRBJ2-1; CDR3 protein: CASSGLAGRTYNEQFF; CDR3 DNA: TGTGCCAGCAGTGGACTAGCGGGTAGGACCTACAATGAGCAGTTCTTC
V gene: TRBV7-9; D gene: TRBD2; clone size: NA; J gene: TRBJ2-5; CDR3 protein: CASSFSGGQETQYF; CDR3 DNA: TGTGCCAGCAGCTTTTCGGGGGGCCAAGAGACCCAGTACTTC
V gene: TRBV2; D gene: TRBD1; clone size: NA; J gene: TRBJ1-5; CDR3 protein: CASSDRTGHNQPQHF; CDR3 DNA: TGTGCCAGCAGTGATAGGACAGGGCACAATCAGCCCCAGCATTTT
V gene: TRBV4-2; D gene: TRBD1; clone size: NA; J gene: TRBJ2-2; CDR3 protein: CASSQDLGQYTGELFF; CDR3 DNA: TGTGCCAGCAGCCAAGATTTGGGACAGTACACCGGGGAGCTGTTTTTT
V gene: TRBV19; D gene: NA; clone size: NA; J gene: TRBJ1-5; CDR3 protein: CASSRTATLNQPQHF; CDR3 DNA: TGTGCCAGTAGTAGAACAGCCACGCTTAATCAGCCCCAGCATTTT
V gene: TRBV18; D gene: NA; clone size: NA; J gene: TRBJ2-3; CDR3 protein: CASSPADYTDTQYF; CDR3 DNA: TGTGCCAGCTCACCCGCGGATTACACAGATACGCAGTATTTT
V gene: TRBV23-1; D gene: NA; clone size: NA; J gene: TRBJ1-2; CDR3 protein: CASSPRFGLTYGYTF; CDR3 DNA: TGCGCCAGCAGCCCACGGTTCGGACTTACATATGGCTACACCTTC
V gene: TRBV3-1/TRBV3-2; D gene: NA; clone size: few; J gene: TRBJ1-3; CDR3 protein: CASSQNQGAGNTIYF; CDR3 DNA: TGTGCCAGCAGCCAGAACCAGGGTGCGGGAAACACCATATATTTT
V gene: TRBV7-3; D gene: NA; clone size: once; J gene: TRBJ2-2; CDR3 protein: CASSHDTYTGELFF; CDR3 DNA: TGTGCCAGCAGCCACGACACCTACACCGGGGAGCTGTTTTTT
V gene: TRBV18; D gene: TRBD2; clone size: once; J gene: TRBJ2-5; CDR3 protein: CASSPGLATSRYGTQYF; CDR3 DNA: TGTGCCAGCTCACCCGGACTAGCGACTAGTAGGTACGGGACCCAGTACTTC
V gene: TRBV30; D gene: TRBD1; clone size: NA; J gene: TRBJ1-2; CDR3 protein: CAWKSRQGFHGYTF; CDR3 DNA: TGTGCCTGGAAATCTAGACAGGGGTTCCATGGCTACACCTTC
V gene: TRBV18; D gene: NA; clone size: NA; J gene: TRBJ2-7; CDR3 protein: CASSPGVFYEQYF; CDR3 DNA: TGTGCCAGCTCCCCCGGGGTTTTCTACGAGCAGTACTTC
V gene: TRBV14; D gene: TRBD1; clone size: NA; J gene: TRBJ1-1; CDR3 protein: CASSQGAWTGGGRAFF; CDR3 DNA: TGTGCCAGCAGCCAGGGAGCGTGGACAGGGGGCGGCCGGGCTTTCTTT
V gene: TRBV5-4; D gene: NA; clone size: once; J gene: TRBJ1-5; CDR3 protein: CASSSDRGSSPQHF; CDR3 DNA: TGTGCCAGCAGCTCAGACCGAGGGAGTTCGCCCCAGCATTTT
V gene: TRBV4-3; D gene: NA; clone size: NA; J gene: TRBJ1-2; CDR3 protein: CASSQVRQSSNYGYTF; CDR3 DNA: TGCGCCAGCAGCCAAGTACGACAGAGTTCTAACTATGGCTACACCTTC
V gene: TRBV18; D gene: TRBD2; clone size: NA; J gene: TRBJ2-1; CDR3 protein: CASSHLTGGQVEQFF; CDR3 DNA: TGTGCCAGCTCTCATTTGACGGGGGGGCAGGTTGAGCAGTTCTTC
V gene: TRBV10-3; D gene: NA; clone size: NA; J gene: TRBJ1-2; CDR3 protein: CAISELGRDNYGYTF; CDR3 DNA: TGTGCCATCAGCGAATTAGGGAGGGATAACTATGGCTACACCTTC
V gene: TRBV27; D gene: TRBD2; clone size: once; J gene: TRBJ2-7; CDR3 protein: CVRGGRAYEQYF; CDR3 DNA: TGTGTCCGCGGGGGGCGGGCCTACGAGCAGTACTTC
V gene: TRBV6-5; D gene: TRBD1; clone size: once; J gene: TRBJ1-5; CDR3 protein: CATTMDRGYGQPQHF; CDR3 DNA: TGTGCCACCACCATGGACAGGGGTTACGGTCAGCCCCAGCATTTT
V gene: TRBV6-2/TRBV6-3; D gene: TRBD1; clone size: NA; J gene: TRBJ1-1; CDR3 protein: CASSYRQGNTEAFF; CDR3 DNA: TGTGCCAGCAGTTACCGACAGGGGAACACTGAAGCTTTCTTT
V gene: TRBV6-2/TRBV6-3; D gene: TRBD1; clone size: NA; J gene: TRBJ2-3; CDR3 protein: CASSYAGTGGFNTQYF; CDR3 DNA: TGTGCCAGCAGTTATGCCGGGACAGGGGGCTTTAATACGCAGTATTTT
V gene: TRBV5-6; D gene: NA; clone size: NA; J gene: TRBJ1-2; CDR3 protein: CASSLVGGQIYYGYTF; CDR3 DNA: TGTGCCAGCAGCTTGGTTGGAGGGCAGATCTACTATGGCTACACCTTC
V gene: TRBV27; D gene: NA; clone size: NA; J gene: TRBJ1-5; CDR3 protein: CASSSLGQVYQPQHF; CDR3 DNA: TGTGCCAGCAGTTCCTTGGGGCAGGTATATCAGCCCCAGCATTTT
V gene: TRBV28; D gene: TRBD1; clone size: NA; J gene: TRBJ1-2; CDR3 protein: CASSPGQVNYGYTF; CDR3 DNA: TGTGCCAGCAGTCCTGGACAGGTGAACTATGGCTACACCTTC
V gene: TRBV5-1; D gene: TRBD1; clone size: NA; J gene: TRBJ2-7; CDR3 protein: CASSLAGQGEYEQYF; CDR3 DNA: TGCGCCAGCAGCTTGGCAGGACAGGGAGAGTACGAGCAGTACTTC
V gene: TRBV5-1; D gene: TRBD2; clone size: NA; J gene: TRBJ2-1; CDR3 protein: CASSWFRGSIDNEQFF; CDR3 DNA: TGCGCCAGCAGCTGGTTCCGCGGGAGTATCGACAATGAGCAGTTCTTC
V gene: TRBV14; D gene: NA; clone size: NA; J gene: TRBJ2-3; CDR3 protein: CASSQVLAGSTDTQYF; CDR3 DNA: TGTGCCAGCAGCCAAGTACTAGCTGGTAGCACAGATACGCAGTATTTT
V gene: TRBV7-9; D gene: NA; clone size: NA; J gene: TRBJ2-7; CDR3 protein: CASSSNYYEQYF; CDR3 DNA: TGTGCCAGCAGCTCTAATTATTACGAGCAGTACTTC
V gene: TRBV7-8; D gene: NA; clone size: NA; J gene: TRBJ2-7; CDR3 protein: CASSPNPRDTFFYLYF; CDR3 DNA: TGTGCCAGCAGCCCTAATCCCCGGGACACTTTTTTCTATTTGTACTTC
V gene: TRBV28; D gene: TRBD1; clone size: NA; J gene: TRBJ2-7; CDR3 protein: CASSTPGQPYEQYF; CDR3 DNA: TGTGCCAGCAGTACTCCGGGACAGCCCTACGAGCAGTACTTC
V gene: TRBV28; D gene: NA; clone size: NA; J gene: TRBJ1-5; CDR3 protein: CASSRAGAGNQPQHF; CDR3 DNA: TGTGCCAGCAGTAGAGCAGGGGCGGGCAATCAGCCCCAGCATTTT
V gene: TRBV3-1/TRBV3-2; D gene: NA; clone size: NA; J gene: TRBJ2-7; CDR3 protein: CASSQDRQGKLYF; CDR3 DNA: TGTGCCAGCAGCCAAGATCGGCAGGGGAAGCTGTACTTC
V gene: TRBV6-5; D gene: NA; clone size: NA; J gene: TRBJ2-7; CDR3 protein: CASSYSGGSEQYEQYF; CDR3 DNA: TGTGCCAGCAGTTACTCGGGCGGGTCGGAGCAATACGAGCAGTACTTC
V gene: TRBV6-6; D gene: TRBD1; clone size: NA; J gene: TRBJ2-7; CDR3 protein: CASSYGGQGGYEQYF; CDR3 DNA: TGTGCCAGCAGTTACGGGGGACAGGGGGGCTACGAGCAGTACTTC
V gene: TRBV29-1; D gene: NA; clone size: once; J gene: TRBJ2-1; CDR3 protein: CSVRRVAGEQFF; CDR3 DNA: TGCAGCGTTCGCAGGGTCGCTGGCGAGCAGTTCTTC
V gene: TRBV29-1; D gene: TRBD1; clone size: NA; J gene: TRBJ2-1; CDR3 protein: CSVLGGFSYNEQFF; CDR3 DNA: TGCAGCGTTTTAGGGGGCTTCTCCTACAATGAGCAGTTCTTC